This T cell receptor (beta chain) was sequenced in a study of cytomegalovirus exposure and HLA in healthy donors. Repertoires were generated with immunoSEQ multiplex PCR, while TCRdb's copy carries only in-frame clones and drops some. Here the sample spans tens of thousands of clones, roughly 96% being singletons. The study's findings and limits: Most sequenced TCRs were rare (though some public TCRs occurred in many donors). The authors confirmed in vitro that a few CMV-associated chains were specific for CMV antigens.

The CDR3 has 17 amino acids. Trimming cost V 7 bases and J 4 bases; bases outside gene matches: 18. CDR1 SQVTM and CDR2 ANQGSEA come from the germline V gene. For this clone: Its antigen is not identified.

Sequencing was performed on PBMCs. The rearrangement joins TRBV29-1 to TRBJ2-1; 8 nucleotides agree with TRBD2. This TCR was recovered from a man aged 18 to 35 in good health and CMV-seronegative. CDR3 sequence reads: CSGGGRLSSQFYNEQFF. DNA for the CDR3: TGCAGCGGGGGCGGGAGGTTAAGTTCTCAGTTTTACAATGAGCAGTTCTTC.